The 27 T cell receptor beta chains below come from one sample, sequenced in a study of regulatory T cells in long-lasting Graves disease. Arm-PCR with iRepertoire HTBI primers amplified the CDR3 regions for these TCR beta libraries. TCRdb analysed the multiplex PCR reads with MiXCR anew, one entry per CDR3 protein. The repertoire holds roughly 510,000 distinct CDR3 sequences, with 15% to 20% as singletons. Stated time point: newly diagnosed GD, antithyroid drugs for less than 3 months. Scientists built the TCR library using RNA that was extracted from PBMCs. The sample was also linked to a second study, of T cells in Graves' hyperthyroidism and ophthalmopathy.

The sample was peripheral blood mononuclear cells (PBMCs), taken at new diagnosis, from a patient treated with antithyroid drugs. These receptors were obtained from a man between 18 and 35 years old with Graves disease.

Only a few counts were recorded for this clonotype. V usage is TRBV10-3 and J usage is TRBJ2-1; unclear D gene. CDR1 is ENHRY and CDR2 is SYGVKD in the germline V gene. The CDR3 loop spans 13 amino acids. The germline V and J ends were trimmed by 2 bases and 5 bases, with 7 bases remaining between them. CDR3: CAISEPNNNEQFF. The DNA of the CDR3 is TGTGCCATCAGTGAGCCCAACAACAATGAGCAGTTCTTC.

The sample holds many counts of this clonotype. A read error may account for a junction end that differs from germline. The chain combines TRBV5-1 with TRBJ2-2, with unresolved D. CDR1 is SGHRS, CDR2 YFSETQ, per germline. The CDR3 is 12 amino acids. This CDR3 is CASSFRTGELFF. The CDR3 DNA reads as TGTGCCAGCAGTTTCCGCACCGGGGAGCTGTTTTTT.

The rearrangement links TRBV7-9 to TRBJ2-5; D is possibly TRBD1 (6 bases). The germline V and J ends were trimmed by 5 bases and 4 bases, with 14 bases remaining between them. The CDR3 consists of 14 residues. Looked up from germline, CDR1 is SEHNR and CDR2 is FQNEAQ (reference sequence). The CDR3 bases are TGTGCCAGCAGCCCCACAGGGATCGGAGAGACCCAGTACTTC. It specifies CASSPTGIGETQYF.

In its sample, this clonotype was seen many times. This rearrangement joins TRBV2 to TRBJ2-3; D possibly uses TRBD1 or TRBD2 (5 bases each). The V gene lost 6 bases and the J gene lost 0 bases, with 16 bases spanning the gap. The CDR3 is 16 residues long. Germline CDR1 is SNHLY and CDR2 is FYNNEI. The CDR3 loop is CASRLPGRASTDTQYF. CDR3 DNA sequence: TGTGCCAGCAGGTTACCGGGACGCGCGAGCACAGATACGCAGTATTTT.

This sequence joins TRBV30 and TRBJ2-3; 11 bases line up with TRBD2. The germline CDR1 and CDR2 sequences are GTSNPN and SVGIG (reference sequence). V gave up 2 bases and J gave up 6 bases; unmatched junction bases: 4. The CDR3 covers 14 residues. The CDR3 reads CAWSLAGGLDTQYF. CDR3 nucleotide sequence: TGTGCCTGGAGTCTAGCGGGAGGTTTGGATACGCAGTATTTT.

Only a few counts were recorded for this clonotype. This chain links TRBV9 with TRBJ1-1, with D perhaps TRBD1 (6 bases). Germline loops: CDR1 SGDLS, CDR2 YYNGEE. Trimming cost V 3 bases and J 5 bases, with 14 bases left between them. The CDR3 runs to 14 residues. CDR3 residues: CASSDTGLGTEAFF. DNA for the CDR3: TGTGCCAGCAGCGATACAGGGCTGGGGACTGAAGCTTTCTTT.

The V call is TRBV24-1, the J call TRBJ2-7; no definite D call. V shed 9 bases and J shed 2 bases, with 1 base lying between them. CDR3 size: 9 residues. From germline, CDR1 is KGHDR and CDR2 SFDVKD. Here the CDR3 reads CATPYEQYF. The CDR3 DNA follows: TGTGCCACCCCCTACGAGCAGTACTTC.

Ten or more counts support this clonotype. This chain links TRBV20-1 with TRBJ2-4; D gene ambiguous. The J call may be in error: the DNA end matches TRBJ2-5 better. Per germline, CDR1 DFQATT and CDR2 SNEGSKA (reference sequence). The CDR3 spans 13 residues. DNA of the CDR3: TGCAGTGCCATTCCCATGGGCGAGGAGACCCAGTACTTC. Translating gives CSAIPMGEETQYF.

The table lists this clonotype with many counts. This chain links TRBV11-2 with TRBJ1-5; possibly TRBD1 for D (6 bases). The germline V gene has CDR1 SGHAT and CDR2 FQNNGV. The CDR3 has 14 residues. Trimming took 3 bases from V and 3 from J, leaving 9 bases between them. As DNA, the CDR3 is TGTGCCAGCAGCTTCCGGGACAACAATCAGCCCCAGCATTTT. Translated, it gives CASSFRDNNQPQHF.

In this sample, this clonotype turned up many times. The gene calls are TRBV10-3 and TRBJ2-5; a possible D gene is TRBD2 (6 bases). The CDR3 runs to 15 residues. The V gene's germline CDR1 is ENHRY and CDR2 SYGVKD. V was trimmed by 3 bases and J by 2 bases, leaving 13 bases between them. The CDR3 reads CAISDPGTLQETQYF. CDR3 DNA: TGTGCCATCAGTGATCCGGGGACTTTACAAGAGACCCAGTACTTC.

This clonotype was observed at least ten times. The genes are TRBV28 and TRBJ2-7, with 8 nucleotides matching TRBD2. Germline assignment: CDR1 MDHEN and CDR2 SYDVKM. This CDR3 is built from 14 residues. The trim removed 5 bases at V and 4 bases at J, leaving 7 bases unmatched. The CDR3 DNA reads TGTGCCAGCAGTCCTCTGACTAGCGAATACGAGCAGTACTTC. Translation gives CASSPLTSEYEQYF.

This clonotype was observed at least ten times. The chain has TRBV27 and TRBJ2-3; no clear D gene. Germline assignment: CDR1 MNHEY and CDR2 SMNVEV (reference sequence). The V gene lost 6 bases and the J gene lost 3 bases, with 13 bases spanning the gap. CDR3 size: 14 residues. The CDR3 region is CASSLGWGTDTQYF. As DNA, the CDR3 is TGTGCCAGCAGCTTGGGCTGGGGTACAGATACGCAGTATTTT.

V gene TRBV5-5 combines with J gene TRBJ1-3; no reliable D call. V was shortened by 4 bases and J by 0 bases, with 14 bases between the two germline ends. CDR1 SGHKS and CDR2 YYEKEE come from the germline V gene (reference sequence). This CDR3 contains 16 residues. The CDR3 loop is CASSTMTPISGNTIYF. The DNA of the CDR3 is TGTGCCAGCAGCACTATGACACCCATCTCTGGAAACACCATATATTTT. Using reference TRBV5-5 and TRBJ1-3 for the parts outside the CDR3, the full variable domain is DAGVTQSPTHLIKTRGQQVTLRCSPISGHKSVSWYQQVLGQGPQFIFQYYEKEERGRGNFPDRFSARQFPNYSSELNVNALLLGDSALYLCASSTMTPISGNTIYFGEGSWLTVV.

This clonotype was recorded many times. The chain uses TRBV2 and TRBJ2-5; D is tentatively TRBD1 or TRBD2 (5 bases each). The CDR3 length is 16 residues. Deletions cut 6 bases from V and 7 bases from J, with 24 bases between. Germline CDR1 and CDR2: SNHLY and FYNNEI. The CDR3 is CASRRPGTQKRGTQYF. The CDR3 DNA sequence: TGTGCCAGCAGGAGACCCGGGACCCAGAAAAGAGGGACCCAGTACTTC. Full variable domain (missing parts from reference TRBV2 and TRBJ2-5): EPEVTQTPSHQVTQMGQEVILRCVPISNHLYFYWYRQILGQKVEFLVSFYNNEISEKSEIFDDQFSVERPDGSNFTLKIRSTKLEDSAMYFCASRRPGTQKRGTQYFGPGTRLLVL.

The genes are TRBV5-4 and TRBJ2-7, with 11 bases that match TRBD2. The CDR3 length is 16 residues. Per germline, CDR1 SGHNT and CDR2 YYREEE (reference sequence). V was pared by 4 bases and J by 0 bases, with 6 bases of the junction left unmatched. The CDR3 DNA is TGTGCCAGCAGCCTCGGACTAGCGGGTAACTCCTACGAGCAGTACTTC. Its translation is CASSLGLAGNSYEQYF.

The sample holds many counts of this clonotype. V is TRBV18 and J is TRBJ2-7; 7 nucleotides agree with TRBD2. V lost 0 bases to trimming and J lost 5 bases; unmatched junction nucleotides: 10. The CDR3 covers 16 residues. Germline V gene lookup returns CDR1 KGHSH and CDR2 LQKENI. CDR3 DNA sequence: TGTGCCAGCTCACCACCTTTGGCGGGAGTCGCCCACGAGCAGTACTTC. This codes for CASSPPLAGVAHEQYF.

This chain joins TRBV9 and TRBJ2-7; TRBD2 is a possible D gene (5 bases). Germline CDR1 is SGDLS and CDR2 is YYNGEE. This CDR3 is built from 15 residues. Trimming shortened V by 0 bases and J by 2 bases, and 12 bases separated the two germline ends. The CDR3 reads CASSVGAGFTYEQYF. The CDR3 nucleotides are TGTGCCAGCAGCGTAGGGGCGGGCTTCACCTACGAGCAGTACTTC.

This clonotype appeared a few times. J is TRBJ2-2 and V is TRBV19; TRBD2 agrees at 7 bases. This CDR3 has 17 amino acids. V was clipped by 3 bases and J by 0 bases; unmatched bases: 7. Germline V gene data show CDR1 as LNHDA and CDR2 as SQIVND (reference sequence). The CDR3 bases are TGTGCCAGTAGTATCCGGCTGGGGGGGACGAACACCGGGGAGCTGTTTTTT. This codes for CASSIRLGGTNTGELFF. The full variable domain, completed using reference TRBV19 and TRBJ2-2, is DGGITQSPKYLFRKEGQNVTLSCEQNLNHDAMYWYRQDPGQGLRLIYYSQIVNDFQKGDIAEGYSVSREKKESFPLTVTSAQKNPTAFYLCASSIRLGGTNTGELFFGEGSRLTVL.

This clonotype has a handful of counts. The chain has TRBV4-1 and TRBJ2-5, with TRBD2 matching over 13 bases. V shed 4 bases and J 7 bases; nucleotides not matched to a gene: 6. This CDR3 contains 15 residues. Germline CDR1 MGHRA, CDR2 YSYEKL. CDR3 region: CASSRGLAGRGTQYF. CDR3 in DNA: TGCGCCAGCAGCCGGGGACTAGCGGGAAGGGGGACCCAGTACTTC.

The chain carries TRBV18 and TRBJ1-1, with D hard to call. The germline CDR1 and CDR2 sequences are KGHSH and LQKENI. The CDR3 is 15 residues long. With 4 bases removed from V and 1 base from J, the gap between germline ends came to 13 bases. The CDR3 DNA reads TGTGCCAGCTCACGTATAGGGAAATCGAACACTGAAGCTTTCTTT. Translated: CASSRIGKSNTEAFF.

This clonotype came up many times. The CDR3: CASSERQVATNEKLFF. DNA for the CDR3: TGTGCCAGCAGTGAACGCCAGGTTGCAACTAATGAAAAACTGTTTTTT. The chain uses TRBV2 and TRBJ1-4; the D is unclear. The V end was cut by 2 bases, the J end by 0 bases, with 10 bases between. This CDR3 has 16 residues. Germline CDR1 SNHLY, CDR2 FYNNEI. The full variable domain, rest sourced from reference TRBV2 and TRBJ1-4, is EPEVTQTPSHQVTQMGQEVILRCVPISNHLYFYWYRQILGQKVEFLVSFYNNEISEKSEIFDDQFSVERPDGSNFTLKIRSTKLEDSAMYFCASSERQVATNEKLFFGSGTQLSVL.

This clonotype was seen at least ten times. The V call is TRBV19, the J call TRBJ1-5; 10 bases line up with TRBD1. CDR3 length: 17 residues. V trimming: 6 bases; J trimming: 7 bases; junction bases outside the gene matches: 15. Germline-derived CDR1 and CDR2 are LNHDA and SQIVND (reference sequence). This chain's CDR3 is CASSRDRGLWGEQPQHF. The CDR3 DNA sequence: TGTGCCAGTAGCCGTGACAGGGGGCTTTGGGGAGAGCAGCCCCAGCATTTT.

The rearrangement joins TRBV7-9 to TRBJ2-1, with D perhaps given as TRBD1 or TRBD2 (5 bases each). Germline CDR1 is SEHNR and CDR2 is FQNEAQ (reference sequence). Trimming pared 1 base from V and 15 bases from J, leaving 19 bases between. The CDR3 runs to 14 residues. Here the CDR3 DNA reads TGTGCCAGCAGCTTAGAGGGACGTCAGGGCCGTCGGTTCTTC. This codes for CASSLEGRQGRRFF.

This clonotype was counted many times. The chain uses TRBV7-9 and TRBJ2-7, with TRBD1 matching over 8 bases. CDR1 and CDR2 (germline): SEHNR, FQNEAQ (reference sequence). CDR3 length: 14 amino acids. With V trimmed by 5 bases and J by 2 bases, 5 bases remained unmatched. This CDR3 reads CASSARTGTYEQYF. CDR3 sequence (DNA): TGTGCCAGCAGCGCCCGGACAGGGACCTACGAGCAGTACTTC.

Details on this clonotype: It may be a read error: a sequence one base away is much more abundant. CDR3 loop: CASSFLDRVASEAFF. CDR3 nucleotides: TGTGCCAGCAGCTTCCTCGACAGGGTAGCAAGTGAAGCTTTCTTT. The V gene is TRBV13, the J gene TRBJ1-1; TRBD1 matches 7 bases. The V and J ends lost 3 bases and 7 bases, in that order; junction bases with no gene match: 11. The CDR3 is 15 amino acids. Germline values: CDR1 PRHDT, CDR2 FYEKMQ (reference sequence).

This clonotype has more than one count but fewer than ten. The germline gene is not matched at one end of the junction; a read error may be the cause. The V call is TRBV11-3, the J call TRBJ2-2; 10 bases are a match to TRBD1. The germline CDR1 and CDR2 sequences are SGHNT and YENEEA. This CDR3 comprises 16 residues. For the CDR3, the DNA is TGTGCCAGCAGCCCCGGGACAGGGGTAAACACCAGGGAGCTGTTTTTT. Translating gives CASSPGTGVNTRELFF. Variable domain in full (rest from reference TRBV11-3 and TRBJ2-2): EAGVVQSPRYKIIEKKQPVAFWCNPISGHNTLYWYLQNLGQGPELLIRYENEEAVDDSQLPKDRFSAERLKGVDSTLKIQPAELGDSAVYLCASSPGTGVNTRELFFGEGSRLTVL.

This clonotype was detected many times. The chain joins TRBV6-5 to TRBJ1-4, with D hard to call. The CDR3 covers 14 residues. CDR1 is MNHEY, CDR2 SVGAGI, per germline. V was trimmed by 4 bases and J by 4 bases, leaving 10 bases between them. The CDR3 nucleotides read TGTGCCAGCAGTTGGACGTATCGTAATGAAAAACTGTTTTTT. It encodes CASSWTYRNEKLFF.